A selection of T cell receptor beta chains follows, all from one sample in a study of blood T cells in healthy people across ages. TCRdb independently ran MiXCR on the 5' RACE reads; one entry per CDR3 protein. This sample has some 1.5 million distinct CDR3 sequences; 40% to 45% occur once, and the top ten carry approximately 4.1%. The specimen was blood. All receptors come from a woman under 30 in good health. Each CDR3 is given with its conserved first and last residue. The order of the fields is D gene, V gene, clone size, J gene, CDR3 protein, CDR3 DNA. The D gene is left open where the match is weak. A row's size may be missing; if present it is once, few, many or a size class.

d_gene: .; v_gene: TRBV4-3; abundance: .; j_gene: TRBJ2-3; CDR3aa: CASSQATGSTDTQYF; CDR3nt: TGCGCCAGCAGCCAAGCGACGGGGTCCACAGATACGCAGTATTTT
d_gene: TRBD1; v_gene: TRBV5-6; abundance: .; j_gene: TRBJ2-2; CDR3aa: CASSLVGTGAREAGELFF; CDR3nt: TGTGCCAGCAGCTTGGTGGGGACAGGGGCGCGTGAAGCCGGGGAGCTGTTTTTT
d_gene: .; v_gene: TRBV29-1; abundance: .; j_gene: TRBJ1-2; CDR3aa: CSGVATGGYTF; CDR3nt: TGCAGCGGCGTGGCTACAGGTGGCTACACCTTC
d_gene: TRBD1; v_gene: TRBV27; abundance: few; j_gene: TRBJ1-5; CDR3aa: CASSSRQGLSNQPQHF; CDR3nt: TGTGCCAGCAGTTCGAGACAGGGCTTAAGCAATCAGCCCCAGCATTTT
d_gene: .; v_gene: TRBV3-1; abundance: .; j_gene: TRBJ2-1; CDR3aa: CASSGTSIPWEQFF; CDR3nt: TGTGCCAGCAGCGGGACTTCCATCCCATGGGAGCAGTTCTTC
d_gene: .; v_gene: TRBV4-3; abundance: .; j_gene: TRBJ1-5; CDR3aa: CASSLQRGDNQPQHF; CDR3nt: TGCGCCAGCAGCCTCCAGAGAGGGGACAATCAGCCCCAGCATTTT
d_gene: TRBD1; v_gene: TRBV5-1; abundance: .; j_gene: TRBJ2-5; CDR3aa: CASSLQSRRWDRQETQYF; CDR3nt: TGCGCCAGCAGCTTGCAGTCCCGCCGCTGGGACAGACAAGAGACCCAGTACTTC
d_gene: TRBD1; v_gene: TRBV20-1; abundance: .; j_gene: TRBJ2-1; CDR3aa: CSAPQGTEGNEQFF; CDR3nt: TGCAGTGCACCCCAGGGGACAGAAGGAAATGAGCAGTTCTTC
d_gene: .; v_gene: TRBV20-1; abundance: few; j_gene: TRBJ2-3; CDR3aa: CSAKGTTDTQYF; CDR3nt: TGCAGTGCTAAAGGAACCACAGATACGCAGTATTTT
d_gene: .; v_gene: TRBV2; abundance: few; j_gene: TRBJ2-1; CDR3aa: CASSPQGGVHEQFF; CDR3nt: TGTGCCAGCAGCCCTCAAGGCGGGGTCCATGAGCAGTTCTTC
d_gene: .; v_gene: TRBV6-2/TRBV6-3; abundance: few; j_gene: TRBJ2-1; CDR3aa: CASRIGVSSYNEQFF; CDR3nt: TGTGCCAGCAGGATCGGGGTTAGCTCCTACAATGAGCAGTTCTTC
d_gene: .; v_gene: TRBV20-1; abundance: .; j_gene: TRBJ1-5; CDR3aa: CSARSNQPQHF; CDR3nt: TGCAGTGCTAGAAGCAATCAGCCCCAGCATTTT
d_gene: .; v_gene: TRBV6-2/TRBV6-3; abundance: .; j_gene: TRBJ2-5; CDR3aa: CASLGQETQYF; CDR3nt: TGTGCCAGCCTGGGGCAAGAGACCCAGTACTTC
d_gene: .; v_gene: TRBV7-8; abundance: .; j_gene: TRBJ2-1; CDR3aa: CASSRGYEGPYNEQFF; CDR3nt: TGTGCCAGCAGCCGGGGCTACGAGGGCCCCTACAATGAGCAGTTCTTC
d_gene: .; v_gene: TRBV7-2; abundance: .; j_gene: TRBJ2-4; CDR3aa: CASSVNYLAKNIQYF; CDR3nt: TGTGCCAGCAGCGTAAACTACCTAGCCAAAAACATTCAGTACTTC
d_gene: .; v_gene: TRBV29-1; abundance: .; j_gene: TRBJ2-5; CDR3aa: CSIPYGPEQYF; CDR3nt: TGCAGCATTCCATACGGACCAGAACAGTACTTC
d_gene: .; v_gene: TRBV5-1; abundance: .; j_gene: TRBJ1-1; CDR3aa: CASSLRSGGTEAFF; CDR3nt: TGCGCCAGCAGCTTACGGTCCGGCGGGACTGAAGCTTTCTTT
d_gene: .; v_gene: TRBV6-5; abundance: few; j_gene: TRBJ2-3; CDR3aa: CASSYSNGGADTQYF; CDR3nt: TGTGCCAGCAGTTACTCCAACGGGGGTGCAGATACGCAGTATTTT
d_gene: .; v_gene: TRBV4-1; abundance: .; j_gene: TRBJ2-5; CDR3aa: CASSRTRDFREQYF; CDR3nt: TGCGCCAGCAGCCGTACCCGGGACTTCCGAGAGCAGTACTTC
d_gene: .; v_gene: TRBV6-6; abundance: .; j_gene: TRBJ1-1; CDR3aa: CASSYEQKRTTEAFF; CDR3nt: TGTGCCAGCAGTTATGAACAGAAAAGGACCACTGAAGCTTTCTTT
d_gene: TRBD1; v_gene: TRBV12-3/TRBV12-4; abundance: few; j_gene: TRBJ1-5; CDR3aa: CASSFGQGPDQPQHF; CDR3nt: TGTGCCAGCAGTTTCGGACAGGGGCCCGATCAGCCCCAGCATTTT
d_gene: .; v_gene: TRBV6-2/TRBV6-3; abundance: .; j_gene: TRBJ1-1; CDR3aa: CASRTGPPDTEAFF; CDR3nt: TGTGCCAGCAGAACCGGGCCTCCGGACACTGAAGCTTTCTTT
d_gene: .; v_gene: TRBV12-3/TRBV12-4; abundance: .; j_gene: TRBJ2-5; CDR3aa: CASSVGPGCGVETQYF; CDR3nt: TGTGCCAGCAGTGTGGGCCCTGGGTGCGGTGTAGAGACCCAGTACTTC
d_gene: TRBD2; v_gene: TRBV20-1; abundance: many; j_gene: TRBJ2-7; CDR3aa: CSARTSGRTYEQYF; CDR3nt: TGCAGTGCAAGGACTAGCGGACGCACCTACGAGCAGTACTTC
d_gene: .; v_gene: TRBV7-8; abundance: .; j_gene: TRBJ1-2; CDR3aa: CASSLYGKIDGYTF; CDR3nt: TGTGCCAGCAGCTTATATGGGAAGATAGATGGCTACACCTTC
d_gene: .; v_gene: TRBV7-2; abundance: .; j_gene: TRBJ2-1; CDR3aa: CASSSLFSGINEQFF; CDR3nt: TGTGCCAGCAGCTCATTGTTTAGCGGCATAAATGAGCAGTTCTTC
d_gene: .; v_gene: TRBV12-3/TRBV12-4; abundance: many; j_gene: TRBJ2-3; CDR3aa: CASSYVQVDTQYF; CDR3nt: TGTGCCAGCAGTTACGTCCAGGTAGATACGCAGTATTTT
d_gene: .; v_gene: TRBV20-1; abundance: .; j_gene: TRBJ2-7; CDR3aa: CSAHRQDTYEQYF; CDR3nt: TGCAGTGCTCATAGACAGGATACCTACGAGCAGTACTTC
d_gene: .; v_gene: TRBV20-1; abundance: many; j_gene: TRBJ2-7; CDR3aa: CSARDLLVYNEQYF; CDR3nt: TGCAGTGCTAGAGATTTGCTAGTCTACAATGAGCAGTACTTC
d_gene: .; v_gene: TRBV28; abundance: .; j_gene: TRBJ2-7; CDR3aa: CASRDRRSSYEQYF; CDR3nt: TGTGCCAGCCGTGACAGACGGAGCTCCTACGAGCAGTACTTC
d_gene: TRBD1; v_gene: TRBV27; abundance: few; j_gene: TRBJ2-7; CDR3aa: CASSYTGEKGYEQYF; CDR3nt: TGTGCCAGCAGTTATACAGGGGAGAAAGGCTACGAGCAGTACTTC
d_gene: .; v_gene: TRBV11-2; abundance: few; j_gene: TRBJ2-1; CDR3aa: CASSLQGGFDNEQFF; CDR3nt: TGTGCCAGCAGCCTACAGGGAGGATTTGACAATGAGCAGTTCTTC
d_gene: .; v_gene: TRBV11-2; abundance: .; j_gene: TRBJ2-7; CDR3aa: CASSPFLLPEQYF; CDR3nt: TGTGCCAGCAGCCCATTCCTTTTACCCGAGCAGTACTTC
d_gene: .; v_gene: TRBV29-1; abundance: few; j_gene: TRBJ1-1; CDR3aa: CSIDRPAEAFF; CDR3nt: TGCAGCATAGACAGGCCCGCTGAAGCTTTCTTT
d_gene: .; v_gene: TRBV5-1; abundance: .; j_gene: TRBJ1-1; CDR3aa: CASSLFSSGGQNTEAFF; CDR3nt: TGCGCCAGCAGCTTGTTTAGTTCGGGAGGACAGAACACTGAAGCTTTCTTT
d_gene: TRBD1; v_gene: TRBV2; abundance: .; j_gene: TRBJ1-2; CDR3aa: CASTQPGRGQDGYTF; CDR3nt: TGTGCCAGCACCCAACCCGGTCGCGGACAGGATGGCTACACCTTC
d_gene: TRBD2; v_gene: TRBV3-1; abundance: .; j_gene: TRBJ2-1; CDR3aa: CASRDLAGGYNEQFF; CDR3nt: TGTGCCAGCAGAGACCTAGCGGGGGGTTACAATGAGCAGTTCTTC
d_gene: TRBD1; v_gene: TRBV4-3; abundance: .; j_gene: TRBJ2-7; CDR3aa: CASSPGGQEADEQYF; CDR3nt: TGCGCCAGCAGCCCCGGGGGACAGGAGGCCGACGAGCAGTACTTC
d_gene: TRBD1; v_gene: TRBV28; abundance: .; j_gene: TRBJ2-7; CDR3aa: CASFDRGSYEQYF; CDR3nt: TGTGCCAGCTTCGACAGGGGATCCTACGAGCAGTACTTC
d_gene: .; v_gene: TRBV27; abundance: .; j_gene: TRBJ2-3; CDR3aa: CASTKDDLSLDTQYF; CDR3nt: TGTGCCAGCACCAAGGACGATTTGAGTTTAGATACGCAGTATTTT
d_gene: .; v_gene: TRBV6-2/TRBV6-3; abundance: few; j_gene: TRBJ1-4; CDR3aa: CASSRTVYAGGLNEKLFF; CDR3nt: TGTGCCAGCAGTCGCACCGTTTACGCTGGGGGCCTTAATGAAAAACTGTTTTTT
d_gene: TRBD2; v_gene: TRBV5-1; abundance: few; j_gene: TRBJ2-3; CDR3aa: CASSSTTGLAGTTDTQYF; CDR3nt: TGCGCCAGCAGCTCAACCACGGGACTAGCGGGGACCACAGATACGCAGTATTTT
d_gene: .; v_gene: TRBV4-1; abundance: .; j_gene: TRBJ1-1; CDR3aa: CASSQDVEGRGAFF; CDR3nt: TGCGCCAGCAGCCAAGATGTGGAGGGGCGAGGAGCTTTCTTT
d_gene: TRBD2; v_gene: TRBV6-2/TRBV6-3; abundance: .; j_gene: TRBJ2-7; CDR3aa: CASSPGTSASYEQYF; CDR3nt: TGTGCCAGCAGTCCCGGGACTAGCGCCTCTTACGAGCAGTACTTC
d_gene: TRBD1; v_gene: TRBV25-1; abundance: .; j_gene: TRBJ2-5; CDR3aa: CASSEQGARSETQYF; CDR3nt: TGTGCCAGCAGTGAACAGGGGGCAAGGAGTGAGACCCAGTACTTC
d_gene: .; v_gene: TRBV6-6; abundance: .; j_gene: TRBJ2-3; CDR3aa: CASTKGGPRADTQYF; CDR3nt: TGTGCCAGCACCAAGGGTGGACCACGGGCAGATACGCAGTATTTT
d_gene: .; v_gene: TRBV7-2; abundance: .; j_gene: TRBJ2-5; CDR3aa: CASSLGRGWETQYF; CDR3nt: TGTGCCAGCAGCTTAGGCCGGGGGTGGGAGACCCAGTACTTC
d_gene: TRBD2; v_gene: TRBV6-6; abundance: few; j_gene: TRBJ2-1; CDR3aa: CASTLLGGRGGNEQFF; CDR3nt: TGTGCCAGCACCCTACTAGGGGGGCGGGGGGGCAATGAGCAGTTCTTC
d_gene: .; v_gene: TRBV5-1; abundance: few; j_gene: TRBJ1-5; CDR3aa: CASSFSPNLPQHF; CDR3nt: TGCGCCAGCAGCTTTTCCCCCAATCTGCCCCAGCATTTT
d_gene: .; v_gene: TRBV29-1; abundance: .; j_gene: TRBJ2-3; CDR3aa: CSEGSYTDTQYF; CDR3nt: TGCAGCGAAGGGTCTTACACAGATACGCAGTATTTT
d_gene: .; v_gene: TRBV5-1; abundance: .; j_gene: TRBJ2-2; CDR3aa: CASSLASLTGELFF; CDR3nt: TGCGCCAGCAGCTTGGCTTCCCTCACCGGGGAGCTGTTTTTT
d_gene: .; v_gene: TRBV27; abundance: .; j_gene: TRBJ2-7; CDR3aa: CASTWLDEQYF; CDR3nt: TGTGCCAGCACCTGGCTGGATGAGCAGTACTTC
d_gene: TRBD2; v_gene: TRBV20-1; abundance: few; j_gene: TRBJ2-7; CDR3aa: CSASLAVLYEQYF; CDR3nt: TGCAGTGCTAGCCTAGCGGTCCTCTACGAGCAGTACTTC
d_gene: TRBD1; v_gene: TRBV6-1; abundance: .; j_gene: TRBJ1-5; CDR3aa: CASSGSGTGDSNQPQHF; CDR3nt: TGTGCCAGCAGTGGATCCGGGACAGGGGATAGCAATCAGCCCCAGCATTTT
d_gene: .; v_gene: TRBV29-1; abundance: many; j_gene: TRBJ2-1; CDR3aa: CSVGGTGKNNEQFF; CDR3nt: TGCAGCGTTGGAGGCACAGGGAAGAACAATGAGCAGTTCTTC
d_gene: .; v_gene: TRBV21-1; abundance: .; j_gene: TRBJ2-3; CDR3aa: CASSKDPDSTDTQYF; CDR3nt: TGTGCCAGCAGCAAAGACCCGGATAGCACAGATACGCAGTATTTT
d_gene: .; v_gene: TRBV4-3; abundance: .; j_gene: TRBJ2-2; CDR3aa: CASSQVRFTGELFF; CDR3nt: TGCGCCAGCAGCCAAGTGAGATTCACCGGGGAGCTGTTTTTT
d_gene: .; v_gene: TRBV10-3; abundance: few; j_gene: TRBJ1-1; CDR3aa: CAIGRKDGGGYTEAFF; CDR3nt: TGTGCCATCGGGAGAAAAGACGGGGGGGGATACACTGAAGCTTTCTTT